The 24 T cell receptor beta chains presented below share a single source sample, sequenced in a study of technical replicates of blood from several donors. Method: immunoSEQ multiplex PCR; TCRdb's copy keeps in-frame clones and lacks some. The sample holds just under 85,000 clones, 85% to 95% seen once. Sequencing input: T cells isolated from PBMCs. These receptors were obtained from a human donor in good health.

J is TRBJ2-3 and V is TRBV4-2, with D perhaps matching TRBD1 (5 bases). CDR3 length equals 14 residues. V was cut by 3 bases and J by 4 bases, with 11 bases left in between. Germline CDR1 and CDR2: LGHNA and YNFKEQ. CDR3 sequence: CASSQADRADTQYF. For the CDR3, the DNA is TGTGCCAGCAGCCAGGCCGACAGAGCAGATACGCAGTATTTT.

J is TRBJ2-5 and V is TRBV15; D remains unclear. Germline loops: CDR1 LNHNV, CDR2 YYDKDF (reference sequence). The CDR3 contains 12 residues. Trimming took 0 bases from V and 7 from J, leaving 6 bases between them. The CDR3: CATSRDSGTQYF. DNA of the CDR3: TGTGCCACCAGCAGAGATAGTGGGACCCAGTACTTC.

The chain carries TRBV19 and TRBJ2-1, with TRBD1 matching 8 bases. The CDR3 spans 15 residues. Germline CDR1 reads LNHDA; CDR2 reads SQIVND (reference sequence). V was clipped by 5 bases and J by 6 bases; unmatched bases: 9. Here the CDR3 DNA reads TGTGCCAGTAGTTCCCGGACAGGGTTTCCCAATGAGCAGTTCTTC. It encodes CASSSRTGFPNEQFF. The full variable domain, its missing parts supplied by reference TRBV19 and TRBJ2-1, is DGGITQSPKYLFRKEGQNVTLSCEQNLNHDAMYWYRQDPGQGLRLIYYSQIVNDFQKGDIAEGYSVSREKKESFPLTVTSAQKNPTAFYLCASSSRTGFPNEQFFGPGTRLTVL.

The chain combines TRBV4-2 with TRBJ2-7; possibly TRBD2 for D (5 bases). V lost 0 bases, J lost 1 base, and 7 bases lay in between. The CDR3 length is 14 residues. Germline V gene sequence: CDR1 LGHNA, CDR2 YNFKEQ. CDR3 protein: CASSQDRGSYEQYF. CDR3 coding DNA: TGTGCCAGCAGCCAAGACAGAGGGTCCTACGAGCAGTACTTC.

This clone appeared a few times. The V call is TRBV5-1, the J call TRBJ1-1, with D maybe TRBD1 (5 bases). V was clipped by 4 bases and J by 2 bases, with 12 bases between them. Germline-derived CDR1 and CDR2 are SGHRS and YFSETQ. CDR3 length equals 14 residues. CDR3 DNA: TGCGCCAGCAGCGGGGCTATGGGCAACACTGAAGCTTTCTTT. It encodes CASSGAMGNTEAFF.

The V call is TRBV5-6, the J call TRBJ1-4, with TRBD1 matching over 10 bases. Germline V gives CDR1 SGHDT, CDR2 YYEEEE. V shed 4 bases and J 1 base; nucleotides not matched to a gene: 10. This CDR3 region has 18 residues. CDR3: CASSIGTGELLTNEKLFF. The DNA for the CDR3 is TGTGCCAGCAGCATTGGGACAGGGGAACTCCTAACTAATGAAAAACTGTTTTTT. The variable domain in full, with the rest retrieved from reference TRBV5-6 and TRBJ1-4, is DAGVTQSPTHLIKTRGQQVTLRCSPKSGHDTVSWYQQALGQGPQFIFQYYEEEERQRGNFPDRFSGHQFPNYSSELNVNALLLGDSALYLCASSIGTGELLTNEKLFFGSGTQLSVL.

This chain links TRBV29-1 with TRBJ1-2, with TRBD1 as a possible D gene (6 bases). The V and J ends lost 7 bases and 3 bases respectively, with 18 bases between them. The CDR3 loop spans 14 amino acids. The V gene's germline CDR1 is SQVTM and CDR2 ANQGSEA. CDR3 in amino acids: CSAGRGALDYGYTF. The CDR3 DNA follows: TGCAGCGCTGGTCGGGGGGCGCTGGACTATGGCTACACCTTC.

This clone was recorded once. The chain joins TRBV29-1 to TRBJ2-6, with 7 positions matching TRBD2. The junction had 9 bases not matched to a gene; V was cut back by 0 bases and J by 10 bases. This CDR3 contains 15 residues. Germline V lookup: CDR1 SQVTM, CDR2 ANQGSEA. The CDR3 is CSVEDKFGRENVLTF. CDR3 in DNA: TGCAGCGTTGAAGATAAGTTTGGGAGGGAAAACGTCCTGACTTTC.

The chain has TRBV15 and TRBJ1-5, with 7 nucleotides matching TRBD1. The germline V gene has CDR1 LNHNV and CDR2 YYDKDF (reference sequence). The CDR3 totals 13 residues. Unmatched junction bases numbered 0, after V lost 3 bases and J lost 4 bases. The CDR3 nucleotides read TGTGCCACCAGCAGGGACAGGAATCAGCCCCAGCATTTT. Translating gives CATSRDRNQPQHF. The complete variable domain, with remaining parts taken from reference TRBV15 and TRBJ1-5, reads DAMVIQNPRYQVTQFGKPVTLSCSQTLNHNVMYWYQQKSSQAPKLLFHYYDKDFNNEADTPDNFQSRRPNTSFCFLDIRSPGLGDTAMYLCATSRDRNQPQHFGDGTRLSIL.

This chain links TRBV4-1 with TRBJ2-1; 10 nucleotides align to TRBD2. The V gene end was trimmed by 4 bases and the J gene end by 9 bases; junction bases not matched to a gene: 9. Germline assignment: CDR1 MGHRA and CDR2 YSYEKL. The CDR3 spans 15 residues. The CDR3 sequence is CASSPRTSGASEQFF. The DNA for the CDR3 is TGCGCCAGCAGCCCCCGGACTAGCGGAGCCTCTGAGCAGTTCTTC.

The V gene is TRBV6-5, the J gene TRBJ1-4; D is ambiguous. V was pared by 4 bases and J by 3 bases, with 12 bases between. This CDR3 is 15 amino acids long. Germline V gene lookup returns CDR1 MNHEY and CDR2 SVGAGI. The CDR3 region is CASSSWAGSNEKLFF. The CDR3 nucleotides are TGTGCCAGCAGTTCCTGGGCAGGTTCTAATGAAAAACTGTTTTTT.

This clone was detected only once. The chain carries TRBV15 and TRBJ1-5, with D hard to call. Germline loops: CDR1 LNHNV, CDR2 YYDKDF (reference sequence). V lost 0 bases and J 3 bases, leaving 12 bases between the germline ends. The CDR3 spans 16 residues. CDR3 nucleotides: TGTGCCACCAGCAGAGATAACGCACAGCCCAATCAGCCCCAGCATTTT. Protein: CATSRDNAQPNQPQHF.

This clone occurred once. This chain links TRBV5-4 with TRBJ1-6; 8 bases agree with TRBD1. The CDR3 is 16 amino acids. V lost 4 bases, J lost 9 bases, and 12 bases stayed unmatched. The V gene's germline CDR1 is SGHNT and CDR2 YYREEE (reference sequence). The CDR3 coding sequence is TGTGCCAGCAGCGAAAGGACAGGGAGGTCCGGTTCACCCCTCCACTTT. It codes for CASSERTGRSGSPLHF.

CDR3 sequence (DNA): TGTGCCAGCAGCGCCGGGACTGCCATTGCCGCGAACACCGGGGAGCTGTTTTTT. Translated: CASSAGTAIAANTGELFF. V is TRBV7-9 and J is TRBJ2-2; D possibly corresponds to TRBD2 (6 bases). This CDR3 has 18 residues. Germline V gives CDR1 SEHNR, CDR2 FQNEAQ (reference sequence). The V gene lost 5 bases and the J gene lost 0 bases, with 19 bases spanning the gap.

The J gene is TRBJ2-3, the V gene TRBV5-1; 10 bases agree with TRBD1. Trimming cost V 7 bases and J 1 base; bases outside gene matches: 0. The CDR3 spans 13 residues. Germline CDR1 SGHRS, CDR2 YFSETQ. The CDR3: CASGTGGTDTQYF. CDR3 DNA: TGCGCCAGCGGGACAGGGGGCACAGATACGCAGTATTTT.

The J gene is TRBJ1-4, the V gene TRBV9; 8 bases are shared with TRBD1. The V gene's germline CDR1 is SGDLS and CDR2 YYNGEE. With 3 bases clipped from V and 8 bases from J, the junction kept 12 bases outside the gene matches. CDR3 length equals 16 residues. In nucleotides, the CDR3 is TGTGCCAGCAGCGCAGGGTCTCGGACAGGGAGGGAAAAACTGTTTTTT. It yields the protein CASSAGSRTGREKLFF.

V gene TRBV15 combines with J gene TRBJ2-5; TRBD1 might be the D (6 bases). CDR3 length: 14 amino acids. Germline CDR1 LNHNV, CDR2 YYDKDF (reference sequence). The V gene lost 3 bases and the J gene lost 1 base, with 9 bases spanning the gap. This CDR3 reads CATSRWDIQETQYF. CDR3 in DNA: TGTGCCACCAGCAGGTGGGACATCCAAGAGACCCAGTACTTC. Full variable domain (outside the CDR3, taken from reference TRBV15 and TRBJ2-5): DAMVIQNPRYQVTQFGKPVTLSCSQTLNHNVMYWYQQKSSQAPKLLFHYYDKDFNNEADTPDNFQSRRPNTSFCFLDIRSPGLGDTAMYLCATSRWDIQETQYFGPGTRLLVL.

V usage is TRBV5-1 and J usage is TRBJ2-2, with 10 bases fitting TRBD1. This CDR3 has 16 residues. Germline V lookup: CDR1 SGHRS, CDR2 YFSETQ. Trimming took 4 bases from V and 5 from J; bases not matched to a gene: 8. CDR3 region: CASSGPGTGVTGELFF. In DNA, the CDR3 is TGCGCCAGCAGCGGCCCCGGGACAGGGGTTACCGGGGAGCTGTTTTTT.

The rearrangement joins TRBV27 to TRBJ2-7, with 7 bases aligning to TRBD1. This CDR3 spans 17 amino acids. V lost 5 bases to trimming and J lost 3 bases; unmatched junction nucleotides: 16. Per the germline V gene, CDR1 is MNHEY and CDR2 is SMNVEV (reference sequence). The CDR3 bases are TGTGCCAGCAGTAGGGTAACAGGGGCCCCTCGTCTCTACGAGCAGTACTTC. Encoded protein: CASSRVTGAPRLYEQYF.

The CDR3 DNA reads as TGTGCCAGCTGGGGGCTTCTCACCACCGGGGAGCTGTTTTTT. Protein sequence: CASWGLLTTGELFF. The chain has TRBV18 and TRBJ2-2; D is perhaps TRBD1 (6 bases). Trimming stripped 7 bases from V and 4 bases from J, with 13 bases between. CDR1 and CDR2 from the germline V gene are KGHSH and LQKENI. The CDR3 is made up of 14 amino acids.

This clone appeared once. The chain has TRBV7-2 and TRBJ2-2; the match to TRBD2 covers 14 bases. The V gene's germline CDR1 is SGHTA and CDR2 FQGNSA. With V trimmed by 6 bases and J by 7 bases, 7 bases remained unmatched. The CDR3 contains 16 residues. The CDR3 DNA follows: TGTGCCAGCAGAACCGGACTAGCGGGGGGCATCGGGGAGCTGTTTTTT. This sequence encodes CASRTGLAGGIGELFF.

The rearrangement uses TRBV11-3 and TRBJ1-1; no clear D. The germline gives CDR1 SGHNT, CDR2 YENEEA. The CDR3 length is 14 residues. V lost 5 bases to trimming and J lost 1 base, with 11 bases between them. CDR3 in DNA: TGTGCCAGCAGCGCCCGAACAGCGAACACTGAAGCTTTCTTT. Its protein product is CASSARTANTEAFF. The whole variable domain, filled in from reference TRBV11-3 and TRBJ1-1, reads EAGVVQSPRYKIIEKKQPVAFWCNPISGHNTLYWYLQNLGQGPELLIRYENEEAVDDSQLPKDRFSAERLKGVDSTLKIQPAELGDSAVYLCASSARTANTEAFFGQGTRLTVV.

V and J are TRBV4-1 and TRBJ1-5; unclear D gene. Germline CDR1 reads MGHRA; CDR2 reads YSYEKL. The CDR3 consists of 16 residues. Trimming removed 0 bases from V and 0 bases from J, with 9 bases in between. CDR3 nucleotides: TGCGCCAGCAGCCAAGAGGTCCCAGGTAGCAATCAGCCCCAGCATTTT. This codes for CASSQEVPGSNQPQHF.

This chain connects TRBV7-8 to TRBJ2-3; possibly TRBD2 for D (7 bases). This CDR3 region has 15 residues. Trimming took off 3 bases at V and 2 bases at J, with 12 bases between the two ends. Germline V gene sequence: CDR1 SGHVS, CDR2 FQNEAQ. In nucleotides, the CDR3 is TGTGCCAGCAGCTTTAGGGGGGGGCACACAGATACGCAGTATTTT. This gives the protein CASSFRGGHTDTQYF. The full variable domain, completed using reference TRBV7-8 and TRBJ2-3, is GAGVSQSPRYKVAKRGQDVALRCDPISGHVSLFWYQQALGQGPEFLTYFQNEAQLDKSGLPSDRFFAERPEGSVSTLKIQRTQQEDSAVYLCASSFRGGHTDTQYFGPGTRLTVL.